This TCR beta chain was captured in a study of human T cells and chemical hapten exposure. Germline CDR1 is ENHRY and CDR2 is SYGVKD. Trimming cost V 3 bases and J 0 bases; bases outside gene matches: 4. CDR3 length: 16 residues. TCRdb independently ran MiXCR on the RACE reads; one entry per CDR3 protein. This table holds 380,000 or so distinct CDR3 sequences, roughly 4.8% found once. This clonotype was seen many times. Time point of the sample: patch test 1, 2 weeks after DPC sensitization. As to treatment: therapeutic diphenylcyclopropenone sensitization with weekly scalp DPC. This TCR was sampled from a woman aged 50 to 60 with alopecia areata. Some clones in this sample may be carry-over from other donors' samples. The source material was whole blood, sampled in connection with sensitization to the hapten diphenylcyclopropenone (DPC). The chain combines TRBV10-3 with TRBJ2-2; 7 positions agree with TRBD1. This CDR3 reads CAISDPGTANTGELFF. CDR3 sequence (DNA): TGTGCCATCAGTGATCCCGGGACAGCGAACACCGGGGAGCTGTTTTTT.